This TCR beta chain appears in the sequencing data of a study of T cells after yellow fever vaccination. Study details: Where fractions had low cell numbers, libraries were prepared from them with the SMART-Seq v4 Ultra Low Input RNA kit. The study's findings and limits: Post-booster samples contained most primary-vaccination clones (around 96% CD4, about 87% CD8). Weaker, the secondary response peaked sooner, at day 5 versus 15.

TCR cDNA, made by 5'RACE template switching, carried an added universal primer site and UMIs. TCRdb re-derived calls from the 5' RACE reads in MiXCR, one entry per CDR3 protein. Of 300,000 to 350,000 distinct CDR3 sequences listed, around 8.1% are singletons. This CDR3 is built from 17 residues. CDR1 and CDR2 (germline): SGHTA, FQGTGA. V lost 0 bases, J lost 0 bases, and 11 bases lay in between. A note on this clonotype: The antigen remains unidentified.

This TCR derives from a man between 18 and 29 years old who received the YFV17D yellow fever vaccine. The rearrangement links TRBV7-3 to TRBJ2-2, with unresolved D. Sample: PBMCs, taken roughly 45 days after the first yellow fever vaccination. DNA for the CDR3: TGTGCCAGCAGCTTAACGGGCCGAAACACGAACACCGGGGAGCTGTTTTTT. It yields the protein CASSLTGRNTNTGELFF.